One sample yielded the 32 T cell receptor beta chains listed below, sequenced in a study of shared clonotypes between healthy human individuals. Clones were sequenced by immunoSEQ multiplex PCR, and TCRdb holds only the in-frame ones, with some missing. This sample has about 2.5 million clones; 80% to 95% occur once, and the top ten carry about 0.36%. The sequencing input was naive CD4+ T cells from PBMCs. Subset of the sample: CD45RA+ positively selected. These TCRs come from a man between 18 and 29 years old in good health. Some clones in this sample may be carry-over from other donors' samples.

This chain uses TRBV7-2 with TRBJ2-5, with D possibly being TRBD1 (6 bases). Germline V CDR1 and CDR2: SGHTA, FQGNSA. This CDR3 has 15 amino acids. Trimming cost V 5 bases and J 4 bases, with 17 bases left between them. DNA of the CDR3: TGTGCCAGCAGCCCCAACTACGGACAGAGAGAGACCCAGTACTTC. Protein product: CASSPNYGQRETQYF.

The chain couples TRBV7-3 to TRBJ2-2; possible D gene TRBD1, 6 bases. Germline-derived CDR1 and CDR2 are SGHTA and FQGTGA. Deletions cut 4 bases from V and 4 bases from J, with 16 bases between. The CDR3 length is 16 residues. The CDR3 DNA reads TGTGCCAGCAGCTCACAGGGCAGGGCGGGCACCGGGGAGCTGTTTTTT. Translating it yields CASSSQGRAGTGELFF.

The genes are TRBV2 and TRBJ2-4, with D perhaps matching TRBD2 (6 bases). Trimming took off 5 bases at V and 3 bases at J, with 14 bases between the two ends. This CDR3 is 15 amino acids long. CDR1 and CDR2 (germline): SNHLY, FYNNEI. The CDR3 spells CASSRDSGGKNIQYF. CDR3 nucleotide sequence: TGTGCCAGCAGTCGGGACTCAGGTGGCAAAAACATTCAGTACTTC.

V and J are TRBV6-6 and TRBJ2-3; 11 bases are a match to TRBD2. After removal of 5 bases from V and 3 bases from J, the junction contained 1 base not matched to a gene. Germline V CDR1 and CDR2: MNHNY, SVGAGI (reference sequence). CDR3 length equals 14 residues. CDR3 in amino acids: CASSRTSGTDTQYF. The DNA for the CDR3 is TGTGCCAGCAGTCGGACTAGCGGGACAGATACGCAGTATTTT.

The gene calls are TRBV7-9 and TRBJ2-5; perhaps TRBD2 as D (6 bases). The J call is in doubt because the DNA end fits TRBJ2-7 better. Germline V CDR1 and CDR2: SEHNR, FQNEAQ (reference sequence). CDR3 size: 14 residues. CDR3 region: CASSLRDASYEQYF. The CDR3 DNA reads as TGTGCCAGCAGCTTGCGGGACGCCTCCTACGAGCAGTACTTC.

V and J are TRBV7-2 and TRBJ1-1; D may be TRBD1 (6 bases). The germline CDR1 and CDR2 sequences are SGHTA and FQGNSA. With 1 base removed from V and 8 bases from J, the gap between germline ends came to 14 bases. The CDR3 runs to 14 residues. CDR3 sequence reads: CASSLDNRGGEAFF. The CDR3 DNA sequence: TGTGCCAGCAGCTTAGATAACAGAGGGGGGGAAGCTTTCTTT.

This clone was found once. The chain couples TRBV28 to TRBJ2-5; possibly TRBD2 for D (5 bases). V lost 3 bases and J lost 4, with 15 bases in between. The CDR3 is 15 residues long. CDR1 and CDR2 (germline): MDHEN, SYDVKM. The DNA for the CDR3 is TGTGCCAGCAGTTTTACATTTGCGGGTTCAGAGACCCAGTACTTC. Protein sequence: CASSFTFAGSETQYF.

The V gene is TRBV4-1, the J gene TRBJ1-4; a possible D gene is TRBD1 (5 bases). The CDR3 sequence is 20 residues long. V gave up 4 bases and J gave up 0 bases, with 24 bases separating them. Looked up from germline, CDR1 is MGHRA and CDR2 is YSYEKL. CDR3 DNA sequence: TGCGCCAGCAGCCGCAGCCCCCCCCCGGGGCGAAGGGCAACTAATGAAAAACTGTTTTTT. Residues: CASSRSPPPGRRATNEKLFF.

This CDR3 reads CASSLGQGGYTEAFF. CDR3 coding DNA: TGCGCCAGCAGCTTGGGACAGGGTGGTTACACTGAAGCTTTCTTT. The rearrangement uses TRBV5-1 and TRBJ1-1; the match to TRBD1 covers 7 bases. Germline lookup yields CDR1 SGHRS and CDR2 YFSETQ. CDR3 length: 15 residues. With V trimmed by 0 bases and J by 3 bases, 5 bases remained unmatched.

On this clone: The sample holds other DNA sequences that translate to the same CDR3. The chain employs TRBV27 and TRBJ1-1; D not resolved. The CDR3 consists of 13 residues. The germline V and J ends were trimmed by 3 bases and 1 base, with 6 bases remaining between them. Germline lookup yields CDR1 MNHEY and CDR2 SMNVEV (reference sequence). The CDR3 sequence is CASSLTRNTEAFF. CDR3 in DNA: TGTGCCAGCAGTTTGACCAGGAACACTGAAGCTTTCTTT.

This clone appeared once. This rearrangement joins TRBV6-5 to TRBJ2-5; D gene unclear. CDR1 is MNHEY and CDR2 is SVGAGI in the germline V gene. The CDR3 is 15 amino acids. Trimming took off 2 bases at V and 1 base at J, with 11 bases between the two ends. The CDR3 bases are TGTGCCAGCAGTTACACGGGCGGTACCCAAGAGACCCAGTACTTC. Its protein product is CASSYTGGTQETQYF.

Of note for this clone: The identical CDR3 is also encoded by other nucleotide sequences in the sample. DNA of the CDR3: TGTGCCAGCAGCACCCCAGGGGGCGGGACTGAAGCTTTCTTT. Its translation is CASSTPGGGTEAFF. This rearrangement joins TRBV28 to TRBJ1-1; 8 nucleotides match TRBD1. Germline values: CDR1 MDHEN, CDR2 SYDVKM. The V gene end was trimmed by 6 bases and the J gene end by 5 bases; junction bases not matched to a gene: 8. The CDR3 has 14 residues.

This clone is a singleton in its sample. V and J are TRBV13 and TRBJ1-4; 7 nucleotides line up with TRBD1. Germline loops: CDR1 PRHDT, CDR2 FYEKMQ (reference sequence). The V gene end was trimmed by 2 bases and the J gene end by 7 bases; junction bases not matched to a gene: 7. The CDR3 is made up of 15 amino acids. The DNA of the CDR3 is TGTGCCAGCAGCTTAAAGGCAGGGGGAGCTGAAAAACTGTTTTTT. Translation: CASSLKAGGAEKLFF.

V usage is TRBV2 and J usage is TRBJ1-1, with D unclear. The V and J ends lost 2 bases and 1 base respectively, with 5 bases between them. CDR1 SNHLY and CDR2 FYNNEI come from the germline V gene. The CDR3 length is 13 residues. CDR3 coding DNA: TGTGCCAGCAGTGAACAGGAGAACACTGAAGCTTTCTTT. Translating it yields CASSEQENTEAFF.

The chain joins TRBV29-1 to TRBJ1-3; tentatively, D is TRBD1 (5 bases). Trimming pared 5 bases from V and 0 bases from J, leaving 11 bases between. Germline assignment: CDR1 SQVTM and CDR2 ANQGSEA. CDR3 length: 14 amino acids. The CDR3 protein is CSVLRGSSGNTIYF. As DNA, the CDR3 is TGCAGCGTTCTTAGGGGAAGCTCTGGAAACACCATATATTTT.

In regard to this clone: The DNA is omitted, as the CDR3 cannot be located on it reliably, and the CDR3 follows TCRdb's listing. The V gene is TRBV9, the J gene TRBJ2-2; the listed D gene, TRBD2, was not tested against the DNA. Germline CDR1 reads SGDLS; CDR2 reads YYNGEE. The CDR3 is 16 amino acids long, termini counted. The CDR3: CASSVVLRAGTGELFF.

This chain links TRBV7-2 with TRBJ2-2, with D unclear. This CDR3 is 11 amino acids long. Germline values: CDR1 SGHTA, CDR2 FQGNSA. V shed 2 bases and J shed 7 bases, with 2 bases lying between them. The CDR3 spells CASSLFGELFF. The DNA for the CDR3 is TGTGCCAGCAGCTTATTCGGGGAGCTGTTTTTT.

The gene calls are TRBV7-6 and TRBJ2-7; 15 bases are a match to TRBD2. Trimming at V came to 1 base and at J to 7 bases, leaving 11 bases not matched to a gene. The CDR3 totals 18 residues. CDR1 and CDR2 from the germline V gene are SGHVS and FNYEAQ. The CDR3 is CASSLGPRTSGRAREQYF. The CDR3 nucleotides read TGTGCCAGCAGCTTAGGCCCCAGGACTAGCGGGAGGGCCCGTGAGCAGTACTTC.

The J gene is TRBJ1-4, the V gene TRBV5-1, with D maybe TRBD1 (6 bases). With 3 bases removed from V and 6 bases from J, the gap between germline ends came to 18 bases. This CDR3 has 16 residues. Germline lookup yields CDR1 SGHRS and CDR2 YFSETQ. For the CDR3, the DNA is TGCGCCAGCAGCTCGCAGGGTTTTGGGGGCGATGAAAAACTGTTTTTT. This gives the protein CASSSQGFGGDEKLFF.

Comment on this clone: Other DNA variants within this sample encode the same CDR3. This chain joins TRBV9 and TRBJ2-7, with 12 bases matching TRBD1. The CDR3 has 14 amino acids. V was clipped by 4 bases and J by 4 bases; unmatched bases: 3. The germline V gene has CDR1 SGDLS and CDR2 YYNGEE. The CDR3 nucleotides read TGTGCCAGCAGCCGGGGACAGGGGGCGTACGAGCAGTACTTC. Protein: CASSRGQGAYEQYF.

Concerning this clone itself: This sample includes further DNA sequences coding for the same CDR3. V usage is TRBV5-1 and J usage is TRBJ2-5; D is unresolved. Germline V gives CDR1 SGHRS, CDR2 YFSETQ. This CDR3 spans 12 amino acids. Deletions cut 0 bases from V and 5 bases from J, with 5 bases between. The CDR3 here is CASSLDPETQYF. CDR3 bases: TGCGCCAGCAGCTTGGACCCCGAGACCCAGTACTTC.

This chain links TRBV19 with TRBJ1-3; 7 positions match TRBD1. The J segment lost 4 bases and the V segment lost 6 bases, leaving 12 bases of the junction unmatched. CDR1 LNHDA and CDR2 SQIVND come from the germline V gene (reference sequence). CDR3 size: 16 residues. In DNA form, the CDR3 reads TGTGCCAGTAGCTCAGACAGGGTGTCGTCGGGAAACACCATATATTTT. Its protein is CASSSDRVSSGNTIYF.

V is TRBV6-6 and J is TRBJ1-3; no clear D. Trimming took 11 bases from V and 2 from J, leaving 13 bases between them. The CDR3 sequence is 13 residues long. Germline assignment: CDR1 MNHNY and CDR2 SVGAGI (reference sequence). CDR3 in amino acids: CASYWPAGNTIYF. The CDR3 DNA reads TGTGCCTCCTACTGGCCTGCTGGAAACACCATATATTTT.

The chain carries TRBV5-1 and TRBJ1-1; D is undetermined. V lost 0 bases, J lost 4 bases, and 10 bases lay in between. CDR1 and CDR2 (germline): SGHRS, YFSETQ. The length of the CDR3 is 14 residues. CDR3 region: CASSLGTVGTEAFF. CDR3 bases: TGCGCCAGCAGCTTGGGAACAGTCGGCACTGAAGCTTTCTTT.

This chain uses TRBV28 with TRBJ1-2; the D gene is possibly TRBD1 (6 bases). The germline V and J ends were trimmed by 4 bases and 3 bases, with 12 bases remaining between them. The CDR3 extends over 14 amino acids. The germline V gene has CDR1 MDHEN and CDR2 SYDVKM. The chain's CDR3 is CASSSDRADYGYTF. The DNA of the CDR3 is TGTGCCAGCAGTTCGGACAGAGCTGACTATGGCTACACCTTC.

The chain recombines TRBV19 with TRBJ2-7; either TRBD1 or TRBD2 may fit D (5 bases each). Germline V lookup: CDR1 LNHDA, CDR2 SQIVND (reference sequence). The ends were cut back, 3 bases at V and 7 bases at J, with 13 bases in the middle. CDR3 length: 13 amino acids. CDR3 nucleotides: TGTGCCAGTAGTATTCTTAGAGGGGCTGAGCAGTACTTC. Translating gives CASSILRGAEQYF.

This chain connects TRBV2 to TRBJ2-3; D tentatively fits TRBD1 or TRBD2 (6 bases each). From germline, CDR1 is SNHLY and CDR2 FYNNEI. The V gene lost 3 bases and the J gene lost 5 bases, with 12 bases spanning the gap. The CDR3 has 14 amino acids. In DNA form, the CDR3 reads TGTGCCAGCAGTGATGGAGGAGGGGGAGATACGCAGTATTTT. Translated, it gives CASSDGGGGDTQYF.

This sequence joins TRBV7-2 and TRBJ1-1; no firm D call. Trimming removed 4 bases from V and 0 bases from J, with 12 bases in between. The V gene's germline CDR1 is SGHTA and CDR2 FQGNSA. This CDR3 comprises 15 residues. For the CDR3, the DNA is TGTGCCAGCAGCTCCCCGGGGAAAATGAACACTGAAGCTTTCTTT. Its protein is CASSSPGKMNTEAFF.

For the CDR3, the DNA is TGTGCCAGCAGTTTACCCGAACGGCGTGTGCCATACGAGCAGTACTTC. Amino acid sequence: CASSLPERRVPYEQYF. The V gene is TRBV28, the J gene TRBJ2-5; unclear D gene. Near its end, the DNA agrees better with TRBJ2-7, so the J call may be wrong. This CDR3 comprises 16 residues. CDR1 and CDR2 from the germline V gene are MDHEN and SYDVKM.

As concerns this clone: This specimen includes other DNA sequences encoding the same CDR3. The chain joins TRBV18 to TRBJ2-7; 8 nucleotides agree with TRBD1. This CDR3 has 14 residues. Germline V CDR1 and CDR2: KGHSH, LQKENI. The trim removed 3 bases at V and 3 bases at J, leaving 4 bases unmatched. The CDR3 here is CASSPRDRFYEQYF. Here the CDR3 DNA reads TGTGCCAGCTCACCCCGGGACAGGTTCTACGAGCAGTACTTC.

The V call is TRBV10-3, the J call TRBJ1-3; 12 bases align to TRBD1. J gave up 4 bases and V 6 bases, and 10 bases lay outside the gene matches. Germline CDR1 is ENHRY and CDR2 is SYGVKD. There are 17 residues in the CDR3. The CDR3 here is CAIRGQGAHPVGNTIYF. The CDR3 DNA follows: TGTGCCATCAGGGGACAGGGGGCGCATCCCGTCGGAAACACCATATATTTT.

The rearrangement joins TRBV5-5 to TRBJ2-1; unclear D gene. The CDR3 loop spans 17 amino acids. V was cut by 0 bases and J by 4 bases, with 17 bases left in between. The germline V gene encodes CDR1 SGHKS and CDR2 YYEKEE (reference sequence). CDR3 in DNA: TGTGCCAGCAGCTTGGTGCACAACTCAAACCTATACAATGAGCAGTTCTTC. This encodes CASSLVHNSNLYNEQFF.